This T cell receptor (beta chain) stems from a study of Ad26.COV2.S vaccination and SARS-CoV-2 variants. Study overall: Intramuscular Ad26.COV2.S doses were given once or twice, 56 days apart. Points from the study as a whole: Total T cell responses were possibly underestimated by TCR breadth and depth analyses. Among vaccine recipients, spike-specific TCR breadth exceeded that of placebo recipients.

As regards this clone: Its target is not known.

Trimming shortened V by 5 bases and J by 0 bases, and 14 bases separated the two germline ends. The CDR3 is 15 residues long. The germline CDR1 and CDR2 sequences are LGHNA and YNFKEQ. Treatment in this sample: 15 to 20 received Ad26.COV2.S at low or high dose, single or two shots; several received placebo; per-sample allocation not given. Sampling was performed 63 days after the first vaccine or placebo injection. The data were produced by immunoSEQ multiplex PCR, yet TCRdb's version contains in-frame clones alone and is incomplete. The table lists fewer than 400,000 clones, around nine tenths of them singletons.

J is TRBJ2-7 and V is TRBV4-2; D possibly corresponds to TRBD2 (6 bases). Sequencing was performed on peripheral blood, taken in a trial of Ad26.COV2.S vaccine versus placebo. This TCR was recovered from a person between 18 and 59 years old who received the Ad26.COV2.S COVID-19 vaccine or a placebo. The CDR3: CASSYSPGVSYEQYF. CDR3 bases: TGTGCCAGCAGCTACTCTCCGGGAGTCTCCTACGAGCAGTACTTC.